The rows below give T cell receptor beta chains drawn from one sample of a study of Ad26.COV2.S vaccination and SARS-CoV-2 variants. Some clones are missing from TCRdb's copy, which holds only in-frame ones; the method was immunoSEQ multiplex PCR. The data contain about 400,000 clones, approximately 90% of them seen just once; the ten biggest clones take up over 1.5%. The input for sequencing was peripheral blood, taken in a trial of Ad26.COV2.S vaccine versus placebo. The receptors shown here come from a person aged 18-60 years who received the Ad26.COV2.S COVID-19 vaccine or a placebo. Both conserved end residues are part of each CDR3. D genes are given only for firm matches. Size is omitted from some rows. Given values are once, few, many or a class for expanded clones.

-	TRBV9	-	TRBJ2-1	TGTGCCAGCAGCGTAGTAGGGAACTCCTACAATGAGCAGTTCTTC	CASSVVGNSYNEQFF
-	TRBV3-1/TRBV3-2	-	TRBJ2-7	TGTGCCAGCAGCCAAGATCCTGGGTCCTACGAGCAGTACTTC	CASSQDPGSYEQYF
-	TRBV4-3	-	TRBJ1-2	TGCGCCAGCAGCCAAGAGTCCCTCTATGGCTACACCTTC	CASSQESLYGYTF
-	TRBV4-3	-	TRBJ2-6	TGCGCCAGCAGCCAAAGACAGAGAGGGGCAACTGGGGCCAACGTCCTGACTTTC	CASSQRQRGATGANVLTF
-	TRBV4-3	TRBD1	TRBJ2-3	TGCGCCAGCAGCCAGGGGGCCGGGACAGGGACGCAGTATTTT	CASSQGAGTGTQYF
-	TRBV4-1	TRBD1	TRBJ1-2	TGCGCCAGCAGCCAATTGGGTGGGACAGCGATCTATGGCTACACCTTC	CASSQLGGTAIYGYTF
once	TRBV7-2	TRBD2	TRBJ2-7	TGTGCCAGCAGCTTCGCGGGGGCGGGGGGCTCCTACGAGCAGTACTTC	CASSFAGAGGSYEQYF
once	TRBV25-1	TRBD1	TRBJ1-1	TGTGCCAGCAGTGAATTGACCCCGACAGGGGGCGCCGACACTGAAGCTTTCTTT	CASSELTPTGGADTEAFF
-	TRBV13	-	TRBJ1-4	TGTGCCAGCAGCTTAGTGACAGGTTCTAATGAAAAACTGTTTTTT	CASSLVTGSNEKLFF
-	TRBV15	TRBD2	TRBJ2-4	TGTGCCACCAGCAGCCTTACTAGCGGCCAAAACATTCAGTACTTC	CATSSLTSGQNIQYF
-	TRBV7-9	TRBD1	TRBJ1-4	TGTGCCAGCAGCTTAGGGACAGGTCGAGTGCGTAATGAAAAACTGTTTTTT	CASSLGTGRVRNEKLFF
-	TRBV7-2	-	TRBJ1-1	-	CASSFLSWGKMNTEAFF
-	TRBV7-9	TRBD2	TRBJ2-3	TGTGCCAGCAGCTTACTGACTAGCGGGGATGGCACAGATACGCAGTATTTT	CASSLLTSGDGTDTQYF
once	TRBV7-9	TRBD1	TRBJ2-7	TGTGCCAGCAGCTTAAACTGGACAGGTACCTACGAGCAGTACTTC	CASSLNWTGTYEQYF
-	TRBV4-1	-	TRBJ1-2	TGCGCCAGCAGCCAAGAGCACGCGACTAACTATGGCTACACCTTC	CASSQEHATNYGYTF
-	TRBV28	-	TRBJ1-6	TGTGCCAGCAACCTAGGGGGGTCCTATTCACCCCTCCACTTT	CASNLGGSYSPLHF
once	TRBV5-1	-	TRBJ2-5	TGCGCCAGCAGCTTGGACTTCCGAACGTATACCCAGTACTTC	CASSLDFRTYTQYF
-	TRBV18	-	TRBJ2-7	TGTGCCAGCTCACCACTCCCAGACAGGCCCCCTAGCGAGCAGTACTTC	CASSPLPDRPPSEQYF
-	TRBV27	TRBD1	TRBJ2-7	TGTGCCAGCAGTTTATACGGTCAGGGGGACTACGAGCAGTACTTC	CASSLYGQGDYEQYF
-	TRBV18	-	TRBJ1-2	TGTGCCAGCTCCTGGGGCGGCTATGGCTACACCTTC	CASSWGGYGYTF
-	TRBV15	TRBD2	TRBJ2-3	TGTGCCACCAGAAAAGGGACTAGCGGGGCGACAGATACGCAGTATTTT	CATRKGTSGATDTQYF
-	TRBV7-6	-	TRBJ1-1	TGTGCCAGCAGCTCATCCCCACAGAAGAACACTGAAGCTTTCTTT	CASSSSPQKNTEAFF
-	TRBV5-4	-	TRBJ1-1	TGTGCCAGCAGCTTGCCGCTGAACACTGAAGCTTTCTTT	CASSLPLNTEAFF
-	TRBV25-1	TRBD1	TRBJ1-6	TGTGCCAGCAGTGAAATAGGGGGCGGTTCACCCCTCCACTTT	CASSEIGGGSPLHF
-	TRBV19	TRBD1	TRBJ2-7	TGTGCCAGTAGTACAGGACAGGGGGTTCCTCCCTACGAGCAGTACTTC	CASSTGQGVPPYEQYF
-	TRBV12-3/TRBV12-4	-	TRBJ1-4	TGTGCCAGCAGTTTCCTACCCGAAAAACTGTTTTTT	CASSFLPEKLFF
-	TRBV4-1	-	TRBJ2-7	TGCGCCAGCACCAGGGGGGAGGGGATTGACTACGAGCAGTACTTC	CASTRGEGIDYEQYF
-	TRBV3-1/TRBV3-2	-	TRBJ2-3	TGTGCCAGCAGCCAAGATCCCTGGCGGGGCACAGATACGCAGTATTTT	CASSQDPWRGTDTQYF
-	TRBV6-5	-	TRBJ2-2	TGTGCCAGCAGGCAGGGTCACACCGGGGAGCTGTTTTTT	CASRQGHTGELFF
-	TRBV30	-	TRBJ1-5	TGTGCCTGGAGTGTACCTAGGCAGCCCCAGCATTTT	CAWSVPRQPQHF
-	TRBV19	TRBD1	TRBJ2-4	TGTGCCAGTAGTATTCTAACAGGGGGACGCAAAAACATTCAGTACTTC	CASSILTGGRKNIQYF
-	TRBV30	-	TRBJ1-2	TGTGCCTGGAGTATGGGGACCTATGGCTACACCTTC	CAWSMGTYGYTF
-	TRBV27	-	TRBJ1-1	TGTGCCAGCAGGGGACTCAGCACTGAAGCTTTCTTT	CASRGLSTEAFF
once	TRBV29-1	-	TRBJ1-2	TGCAGCGTTGAAGACATGGACAGAAACTATGGCTACACCTTC	CSVEDMDRNYGYTF
-	TRBV4-3	TRBD1	TRBJ2-1	TGCGCCAGCAGCCGAATACAGGGGAATGAGCAGTTCTTC	CASSRIQGNEQFF
-	TRBV5-1	-	TRBJ2-3	TGCGCCAGCAGTTTAGTGGCAGATACGCAGTATTTT	CASSLVADTQYF
-	TRBV7-8	-	TRBJ2-1	TGTGCCAGCAGCTTAACGGGGGTGACGAATGAGCAGTTCTTC	CASSLTGVTNEQFF
-	TRBV5-5	-	TRBJ1-3	TGTGCCAGCAGCTTGGATGGATACACCATATATTTT	CASSLDGYTIYF
-	TRBV7-2	TRBD2	TRBJ2-5	TGTGCCAGCAGCGGCGGGGGGGAAGAGACCCAGTACTTC	CASSGGGEETQYF
-	TRBV7-9	TRBD1	TRBJ1-1	TGTGCCAGCAGCTTAATTGGACAGGGTAGGATGAACACTGAAGCTTTCTTT	CASSLIGQGRMNTEAFF
-	TRBV4-3	TRBD1	TRBJ1-2	TGCGCCAGCAGCCAAGATGCCGTCGACAGGGGCTACGGCTACACCTTC	CASSQDAVDRGYGYTF